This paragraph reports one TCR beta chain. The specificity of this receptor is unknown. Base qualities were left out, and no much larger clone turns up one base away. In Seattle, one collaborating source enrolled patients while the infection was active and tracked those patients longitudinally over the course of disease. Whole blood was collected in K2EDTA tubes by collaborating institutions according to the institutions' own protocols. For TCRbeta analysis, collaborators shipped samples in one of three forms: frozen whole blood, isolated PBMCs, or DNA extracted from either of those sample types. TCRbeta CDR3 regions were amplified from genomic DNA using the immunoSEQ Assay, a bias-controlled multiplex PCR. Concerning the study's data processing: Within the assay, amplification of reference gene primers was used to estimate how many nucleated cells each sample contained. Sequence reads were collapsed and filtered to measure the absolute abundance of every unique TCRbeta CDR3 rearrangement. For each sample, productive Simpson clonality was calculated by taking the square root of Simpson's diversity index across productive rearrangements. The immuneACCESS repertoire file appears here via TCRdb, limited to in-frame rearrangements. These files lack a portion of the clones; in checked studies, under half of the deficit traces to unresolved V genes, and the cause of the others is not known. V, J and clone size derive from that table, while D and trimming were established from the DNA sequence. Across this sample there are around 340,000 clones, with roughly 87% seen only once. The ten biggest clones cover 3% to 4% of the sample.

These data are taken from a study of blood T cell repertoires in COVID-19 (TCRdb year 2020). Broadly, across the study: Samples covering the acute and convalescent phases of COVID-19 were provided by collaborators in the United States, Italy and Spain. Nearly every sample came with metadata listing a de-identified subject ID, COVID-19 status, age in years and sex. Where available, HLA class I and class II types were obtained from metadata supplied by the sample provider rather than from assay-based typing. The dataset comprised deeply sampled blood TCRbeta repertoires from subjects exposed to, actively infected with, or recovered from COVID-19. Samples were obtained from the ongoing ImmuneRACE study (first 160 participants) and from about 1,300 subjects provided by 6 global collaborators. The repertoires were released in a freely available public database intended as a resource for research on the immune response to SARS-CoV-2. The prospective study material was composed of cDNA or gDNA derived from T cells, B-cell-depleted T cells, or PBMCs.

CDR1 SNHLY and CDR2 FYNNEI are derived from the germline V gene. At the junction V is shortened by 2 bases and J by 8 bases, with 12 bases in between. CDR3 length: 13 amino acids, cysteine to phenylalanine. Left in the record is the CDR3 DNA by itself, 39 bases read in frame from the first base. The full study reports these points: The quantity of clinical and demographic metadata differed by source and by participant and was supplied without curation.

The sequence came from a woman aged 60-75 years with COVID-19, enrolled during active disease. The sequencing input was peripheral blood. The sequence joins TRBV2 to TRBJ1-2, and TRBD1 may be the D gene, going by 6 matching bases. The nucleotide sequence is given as TGTGCCAGCAGTGAAAAGGGACACATCGGCTACACCTTC. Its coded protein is CASSEKGHIGYTF. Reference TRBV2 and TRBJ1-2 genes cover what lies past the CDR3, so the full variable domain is EPEVTQTPSHQVTQMGQEVILRCVPISNHLYFYWYRQILGQKVEFLVSFYNNEISEKSEIFDDQFSVERPDGSNFTLKIRSTKLEDSAMYFCASSEKGHIGYTFGSGTRLTVV.